This T cell receptor beta chain was recovered during a study of T cells after posttransplantation cyclophosphamide. Trimming cost V 4 bases and J 0 bases; bases outside gene matches: 2. The CDR3 is 14 residues long. Germline CDR1 is SGHTA and CDR2 is FQGNSA. Findings and limits, study-wide: TRB overlap between skin or GI tissue T cells and blood was limited. Donor-recipient repertoire similarity was low at 1-2 months, rising over year one. TRB clonality was highly associated with recipient CMV seropositivity and reactivation.

This clone was detected many times. The antigen is undetermined. TCRdb's copy holds only in-frame clones and misses some; the assay was immunoSEQ multiplex PCR. Recorded here are 23,000 or so clones, none singletons. Peripheral blood was collected from the related graft donor on the marrow donation day. The sequencing sample was made of PBMCs. This TCR came from a woman in her sixties or seventies in good health, CMV-negative, and a related stem cell transplant donor. V usage is TRBV7-2 and J usage is TRBJ2-7, with TRBD2 matching 8 bases. The CDR3 nucleotides are TGTGCCAGCAGCTCGAGCGGGAGCTCCTACGAGCAGTACTTC. Translating gives CASSSSGSSYEQYF.